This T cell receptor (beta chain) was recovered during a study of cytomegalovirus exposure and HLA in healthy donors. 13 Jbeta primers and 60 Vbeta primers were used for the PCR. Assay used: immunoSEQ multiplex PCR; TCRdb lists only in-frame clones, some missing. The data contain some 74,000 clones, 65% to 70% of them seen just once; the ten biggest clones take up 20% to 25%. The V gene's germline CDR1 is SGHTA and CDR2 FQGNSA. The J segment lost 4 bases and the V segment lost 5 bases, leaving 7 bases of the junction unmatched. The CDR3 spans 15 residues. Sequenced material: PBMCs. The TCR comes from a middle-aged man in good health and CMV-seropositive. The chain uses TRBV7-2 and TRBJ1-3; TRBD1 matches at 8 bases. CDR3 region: CASSTRTGFGNTIYF. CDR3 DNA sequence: TGTGCCAGCAGCACACGGACAGGGTTCGGAAACACCATATATTTT.